This TCR beta chain was profiled in a study of identifying expanded T cells in peripheral blood. Trimming removed 0 bases at V and 7 bases at J, with 10 bases between. Germline CDR1 SGHTA, CDR2 FQGNSA. CDR3 length: 14 amino acids. Clones were sequenced by immunoSEQ multiplex PCR, and TCRdb holds only the in-frame ones, with some missing. This sample has about 100,000 clones, with around 90% found just once. Collection occurred without any documented infections or immune events in donors. Only a few counts were recorded for this clone. As yet, its antigen is unknown. General observations from the study: Clone count variance between approximately two-week samples rose with total template count.

The chain employs TRBV7-2 and TRBJ2-1; D is possibly TRBD2 (6 bases). The clonotype was recovered from a person aged 18 to 75 in good health. Material for sequencing was blood. Here the CDR3 DNA reads TGTGCCAGCAGCTTAGCGGGGGAGGCGAATGAGCAGTTCTTC. It translates to CASSLAGEANEQFF.